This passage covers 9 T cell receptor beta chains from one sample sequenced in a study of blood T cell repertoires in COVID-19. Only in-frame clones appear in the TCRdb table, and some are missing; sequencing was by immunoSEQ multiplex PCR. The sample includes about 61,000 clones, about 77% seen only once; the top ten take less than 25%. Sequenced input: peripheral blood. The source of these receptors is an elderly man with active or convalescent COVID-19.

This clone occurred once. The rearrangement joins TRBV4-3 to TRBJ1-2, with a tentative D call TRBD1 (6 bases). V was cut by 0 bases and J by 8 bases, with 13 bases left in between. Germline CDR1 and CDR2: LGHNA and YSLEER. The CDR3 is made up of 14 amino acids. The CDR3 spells CASSQDRGGGGYTF. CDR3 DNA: TGCGCCAGCAGCCAAGATCGCGGGGGCGGCGGCTACACCTTC.

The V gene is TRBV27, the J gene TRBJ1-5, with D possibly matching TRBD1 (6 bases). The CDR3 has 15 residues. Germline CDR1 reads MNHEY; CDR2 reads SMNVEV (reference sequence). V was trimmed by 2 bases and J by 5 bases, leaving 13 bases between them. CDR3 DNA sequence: TGTGCCAGCAGTTTAGGCGGGGGGGGGCATCAGCCCCAGCATTTT. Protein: CASSLGGGGHQPQHF.

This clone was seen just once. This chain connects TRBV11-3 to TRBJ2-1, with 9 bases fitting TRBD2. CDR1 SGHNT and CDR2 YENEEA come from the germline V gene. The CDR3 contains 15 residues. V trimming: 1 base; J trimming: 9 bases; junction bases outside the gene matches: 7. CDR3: CASSLVAGGPGEQFF. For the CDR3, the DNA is TGTGCCAGCAGCTTAGTCGCGGGAGGGCCCGGTGAGCAGTTCTTC.

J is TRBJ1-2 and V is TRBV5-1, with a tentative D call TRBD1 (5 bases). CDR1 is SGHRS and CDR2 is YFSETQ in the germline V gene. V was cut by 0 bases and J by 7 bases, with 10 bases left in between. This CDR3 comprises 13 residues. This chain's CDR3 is CASSLGQGSGYTF. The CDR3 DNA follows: TGCGCCAGCAGCTTGGGGCAGGGTAGTGGCTACACCTTC.

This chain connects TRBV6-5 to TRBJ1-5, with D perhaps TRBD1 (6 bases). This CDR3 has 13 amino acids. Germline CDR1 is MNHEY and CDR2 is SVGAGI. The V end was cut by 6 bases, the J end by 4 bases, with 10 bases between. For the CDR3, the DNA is TGTGCCAGCAGAGGGGGGGTGAATCAGCCCCAGCATTTT. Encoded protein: CASRGGVNQPQHF.

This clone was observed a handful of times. CDR3 sequence (DNA): TGTGCCAGCAGCCCGCCTAGGACAGTCTCCTACGAGCAGTACTTC. The encoded protein is CASSPPRTVSYEQYF. The rearrangement joins TRBV13 to TRBJ2-7; TRBD1 might be the D (6 bases). CDR1 and CDR2 (germline): PRHDT, FYEKMQ (reference sequence). V gave up 5 bases and J gave up 0 bases, with 14 bases separating them. The CDR3 has 15 residues.

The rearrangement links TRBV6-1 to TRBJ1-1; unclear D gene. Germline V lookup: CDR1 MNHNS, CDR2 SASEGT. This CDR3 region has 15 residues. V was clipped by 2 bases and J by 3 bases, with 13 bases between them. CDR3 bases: TGTGCCAGCAGTGAATTGGGAGTTCGGGACACTGAAGCTTTCTTT. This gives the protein CASSELGVRDTEAFF.

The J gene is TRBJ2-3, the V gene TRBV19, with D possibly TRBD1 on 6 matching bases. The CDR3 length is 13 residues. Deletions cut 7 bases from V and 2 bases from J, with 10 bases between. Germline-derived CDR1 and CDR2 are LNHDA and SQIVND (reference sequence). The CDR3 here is CASMTGNTDTQYF. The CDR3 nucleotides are TGTGCCAGTATGACAGGAAACACAGATACGCAGTATTTT.

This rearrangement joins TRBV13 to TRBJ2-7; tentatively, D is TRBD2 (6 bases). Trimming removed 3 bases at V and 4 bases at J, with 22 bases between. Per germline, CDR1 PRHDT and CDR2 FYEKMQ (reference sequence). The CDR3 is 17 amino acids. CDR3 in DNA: TGTGCCAGCAGCTTGTCCCTAGGAGGGCCCCGGTTGTACGAGCAGTACTTC. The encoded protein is CASSLSLGGPRLYEQYF.